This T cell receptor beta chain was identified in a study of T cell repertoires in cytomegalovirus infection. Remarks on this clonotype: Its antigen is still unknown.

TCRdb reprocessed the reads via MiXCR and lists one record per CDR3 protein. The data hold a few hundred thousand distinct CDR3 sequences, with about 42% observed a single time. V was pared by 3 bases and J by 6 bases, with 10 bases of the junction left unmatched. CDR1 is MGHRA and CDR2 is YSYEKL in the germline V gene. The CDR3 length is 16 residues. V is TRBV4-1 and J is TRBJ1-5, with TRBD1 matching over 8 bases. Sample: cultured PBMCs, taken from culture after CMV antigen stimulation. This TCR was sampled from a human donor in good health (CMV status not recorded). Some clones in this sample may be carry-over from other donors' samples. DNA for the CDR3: TGCGCCAGCAGCCAGGTCGGACAGGGTCGAAGTCAGCCCCAGCATTTT. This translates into CASSQVGQGRSQPQHF.